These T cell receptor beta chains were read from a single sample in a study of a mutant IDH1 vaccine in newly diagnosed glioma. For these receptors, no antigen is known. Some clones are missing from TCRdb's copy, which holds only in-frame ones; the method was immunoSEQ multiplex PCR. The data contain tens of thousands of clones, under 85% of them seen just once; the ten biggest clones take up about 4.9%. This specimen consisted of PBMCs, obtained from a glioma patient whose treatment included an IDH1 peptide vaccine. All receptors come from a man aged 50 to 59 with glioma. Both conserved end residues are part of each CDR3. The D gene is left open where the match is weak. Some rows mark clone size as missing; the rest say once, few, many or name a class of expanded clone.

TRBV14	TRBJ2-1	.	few	TGTGCCAGCAGCCAAACAGAAGACTACTACAATGAGCAGTTCTTC	CASSQTEDYYNEQFF
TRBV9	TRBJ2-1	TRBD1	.	TGTGCCAGCAGCGTCGGGACAGGGGGTTACAATGAGCAGTTCTTC	CASSVGTGGYNEQFF
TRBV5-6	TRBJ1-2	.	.	TGTGCCAGCAGTAATGGTAGGGGTGGCTACACCTTC	CASSNGRGGYTF
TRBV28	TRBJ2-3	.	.	TGTGCCAGCAGTTTGTCTAGCGCTAGCACAGATACGCAGTATTTT	CASSLSSASTDTQYF
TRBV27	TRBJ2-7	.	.	TGTGCCAGCAGTTTTCGAAGAAACTACGAGCAGTACTTC	CASSFRRNYEQYF
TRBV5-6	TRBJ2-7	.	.	TGTGCCAGCAGCTTGGGATACGAGCAGTACTTC	CASSLGYEQYF
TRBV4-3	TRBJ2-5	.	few	TGCGCCAGCAGCCAAGAGATAGGGAGGGGGGAGACCCAGTACTTC	CASSQEIGRGETQYF
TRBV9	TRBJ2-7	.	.	TGTGCCAGCAGCGTAGAGGCGGGGCTGTCGTACGAGCAGTACTTC	CASSVEAGLSYEQYF
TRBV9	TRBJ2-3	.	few	TGTGCCAGCAGCCCCCATAGGGGGGCAGGCACAGATACGCAGTATTTT	CASSPHRGAGTDTQYF
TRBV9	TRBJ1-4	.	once	TGTGCCAGCAGCGTATATAGTTCTAATGAAAAACTGTTTTTT	CASSVYSSNEKLFF
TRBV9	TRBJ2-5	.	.	TGTGCCAGCAGCGTAGATCCCTTCCCTCGGGAGACCCAGTACTTC	CASSVDPFPRETQYF
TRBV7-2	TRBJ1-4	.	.	TGTGCCAGCAGTCGATCGGGAAGTCTTAATGAAAAACTGTTTTTT	CASSRSGSLNEKLFF
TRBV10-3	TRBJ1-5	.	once	TGTGCCATCAGCACAACTGATAGCAATCAGCCCCAGCATTTT	CAISTTDSNQPQHF
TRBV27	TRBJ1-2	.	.	TGTGCCAGCAGCCCCTCAGCCGGAGGACCCGGAGGTTCTGGCTACACCTTC	CASSPSAGGPGGSGYTF
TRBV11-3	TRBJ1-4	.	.	TGTGCCAGCAGCTTAGCTGGGGGAAGTTACGAAAAACTGTTTTTT	CASSLAGGSYEKLFF
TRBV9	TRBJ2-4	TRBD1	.	TGTGCCAGCAGCGTACCCCGAGGGGGCTCCAAAAACATTCAGTACTTC	CASSVPRGGSKNIQYF
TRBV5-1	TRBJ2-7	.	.	TGCGCCAGCAGCTTGGCTCCGGGGACCTACGAGCAGTACTTC	CASSLAPGTYEQYF
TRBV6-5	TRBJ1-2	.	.	TGTGCCAGCAGTTACGGGAGGGGCGGAGGGTACGGCTACACCTTC	CASSYGRGGGYGYTF
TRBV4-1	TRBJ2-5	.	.	TGCGCCAGCAGCCAAGCTTCTTCGGGTTTTGAGACCCAGTACTTC	CASSQASSGFETQYF
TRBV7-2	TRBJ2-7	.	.	TGTGCCAGCAGCTTAGGTCAGGGGCTCTTTAGGGACGAGCAGTACTTC	CASSLGQGLFRDEQYF
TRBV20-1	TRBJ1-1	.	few	TGCAGTCAGGGGTTCGGCACTGAAGCTTTCTTT	CSQGFGTEAFF
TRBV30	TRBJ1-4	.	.	TGTGCCTGGGAAGCGGGACGGAGTAATGAAAAACTGTTTTTT	CAWEAGRSNEKLFF
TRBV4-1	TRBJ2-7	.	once	TGCGCCAGCAGCCCGACCTACGAGCAGTACTTC	CASSPTYEQYF
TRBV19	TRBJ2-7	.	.	TGTGCCAGTAGTATTGAGGTCTCCTACGAGCAGTACTTC	CASSIEVSYEQYF
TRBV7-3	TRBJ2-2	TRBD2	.	TGTGCCAGCAGCGCACCACGGGCGGGGGGCGGCGCCGGGGAGCTGTTTTTT	CASSAPRAGGGAGELFF
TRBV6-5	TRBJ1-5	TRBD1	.	TGTGCCAGCAGTACAGGGGGCTTTTCTCAGCCCCAGCATTTT	CASSTGGFSQPQHF
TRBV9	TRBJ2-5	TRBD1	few	TGTGCCAGCAGCTACGGGACAGAAGAGACCCAGTACTTC	CASSYGTEETQYF
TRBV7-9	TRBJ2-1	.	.	TGTGCCAGCAGCTTAGGAGGGGGGGAGCAGTTCTTC	CASSLGGGEQFF
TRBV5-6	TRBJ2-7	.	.	TGTGCCAGCAGCTGGCAGGGGCCCAGCGAGCAGTACTTC	CASSWQGPSEQYF
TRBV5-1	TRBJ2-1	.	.	TGCGCCAGCAGCGGGCAGGTCTATGAGCAGTTCTTC	CASSGQVYEQFF
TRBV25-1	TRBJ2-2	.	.	TGTGCCAGCAGTGAAAGAATCTTGGGGGACGGGGAGCTGTTTTTT	CASSERILGDGELFF